One and the same sample provided the 25 T cell receptor beta chains below, sequenced in a study of response to subunit inactivated influenza vaccine (dated by TCRdb to the late 2010s). Library preparation employed RT-PCR. Instrument on record: Illumina HiSeq 2500. TCRdb reanalyzed the raw reads on its own, using fastp at Q25 for trimming and MiXCR for clone calling, and kept in-frame beta chains. Every CDR3 protein is listed once, alongside the most common genes and DNA of its rows. This sample holds about 650,000 distinct CDR3 sequences; approximately 14% were observed only once. Around a tenth of the sample is held by the ten biggest clonotypes. The sample in question was PBMCs from blood, obtained less than 13 days after vaccination. Receptors were obtained from a man between 50 and 59 years old who received an inactivated influenza vaccine. Donor details come from another sample of the same person, matched by shared clones.

This clonotype was counted only a few times. The chain is built from TRBV28 and TRBJ2-7, with D perhaps TRBD1 (8 bases). The CDR3 is 16 residues long. Trimming took 4 bases from V and 4 from J, leaving 20 bases between them. Germline values: CDR1 MDHEN, CDR2 SYDVKM. The CDR3 region is CASSWGGQGAGYEQYF. The DNA of the CDR3 is TGTGCCAGCAGTTGGGGGGGCCAGGGGGCCGGTTACGAGCAGTACTTC.

This chain joins TRBV12-3 or TRBV12-4 and TRBJ2-7; weak D call: TRBD1 (6 bases). The CDR3 runs to 14 residues. The V gene lost 6 bases and the J gene lost 2 bases, with 14 bases spanning the gap. CDR3 DNA sequence: TGTGCCAGCAGCCACAGGGTAACCCCCTACGAGCAGTACTTC. Protein product: CASSHRVTPYEQYF.

The chain recombines TRBV12-3 or TRBV12-4 with TRBJ2-3; D unresolved. Trimming left V 6 bases short and J 5 bases short, with 6 bases between. This CDR3 is 11 amino acids long. This CDR3 is CASRLEDTQYF. DNA for the CDR3: TGTGCCAGCAGGCTCGAAGATACGCAGTATTTT.

This clonotype was counted between two and nine times. This chain connects TRBV20-1 to TRBJ2-7, with 8 bases fitting TRBD1. This CDR3 is 13 amino acids long. The V and J ends lost 3 bases and 2 bases, in that order; junction bases with no gene match: 3. Germline loops: CDR1 DFQATT, CDR2 SNEGSKA (reference sequence). The CDR3 is CSASPGGTYEQYF. The CDR3 DNA reads as TGCAGTGCTAGCCCAGGGGGCACCTACGAGCAGTACTTC.

The sample holds a few counts of this clonotype. The chain recombines TRBV6-1 with TRBJ2-7; D is possibly TRBD1 or TRBD2 (5 bases each). From germline, CDR1 is MNHNS and CDR2 SASEGT. The CDR3 has 14 amino acids. Trimming cost V 6 bases and J 1 base, with 13 bases left between them. This CDR3 reads CASRRQSGSYEQYF. The CDR3 nucleotides are TGTGCCAGCAGACGACAGTCGGGGTCCTACGAGCAGTACTTC.

There are a few counts of this clonotype. V and J are TRBV29-1 and TRBJ1-2; D gene ambiguous. CDR1 is SQVTM, CDR2 ANQGSEA, per germline. The V end was cut by 2 bases, the J end by 6 bases, with 10 bases between. The CDR3 covers 12 residues. CDR3 in amino acids: CSVEFGYDGYTF. The CDR3 nucleotides read TGCAGCGTTGAATTTGGGTATGATGGCTACACCTTC. Combining the CDR3 with reference TRBV29-1 and TRBJ1-2 gives the whole variable domain SAVISQKPSRDICQRGTSLTIQCQVDSQVTMMFWYRQQPGQSLTLIATANQGSEATYESGFVIDKFPISRPNLTFSTLTVSNMSPEDSSIYLCSVEFGYDGYTFGSGTRLTVV.

The J gene is TRBJ2-4, the V gene TRBV28; a possible D gene is TRBD2 (6 bases). V was shortened by 2 bases and J by 3 bases, with 11 bases between the two germline ends. The CDR3 has 15 residues. CDR1 and CDR2 (germline): MDHEN, SYDVKM. CDR3 in amino acids: CASSLNGSGKNIQYF. The CDR3 DNA sequence: TGTGCCAGCAGTTTAAACGGGAGTGGCAAAAACATTCAGTACTTC.

This clonotype was seen a few times. This rearrangement joins TRBV7-8 to TRBJ2-3; D not certain. Germline assignment: CDR1 SGHVS and CDR2 FQNEAQ. Trimming removed 3 bases at V and 6 bases at J, with 13 bases between. The CDR3 totals 14 residues. The chain's CDR3 is CASSFFGVTDTQYF. The CDR3 nucleotides read TGTGCCAGCAGCTTTTTCGGCGTCACGGATACGCAGTATTTT.

This clonotype was found a few times. The gene calls are TRBV7-2 and TRBJ2-1; the match to TRBD2 covers 9 bases. The CDR3 sequence is 15 residues long. Germline V gene lookup returns CDR1 SGHTA and CDR2 FQGNSA. V was clipped by 2 bases and J by 5 bases; unmatched bases: 4. CDR3 sequence (DNA): TGTGCCAGCAGCTTAACGCGGGGGGGTCACAATGAGCAGTTCTTC. This sequence encodes CASSLTRGGHNEQFF.

The genes are TRBV20-1 and TRBJ1-5, with D perhaps matching TRBD1 (5 bases). This CDR3 has 16 residues. The ends were cut back, 1 base at V and 0 bases at J, with 13 bases in the middle. Germline CDR1 reads DFQATT; CDR2 reads SNEGSKA (reference sequence). DNA for the CDR3: TGCAGTGCTAGAGTACGACAGCCTTTTAGCAATCAGCCCCAGCATTTT. Amino acids: CSARVRQPFSNQPQHF.

This clonotype has ten or more counts. V and J are TRBV12-3 or TRBV12-4 and TRBJ1-5; D might be TRBD1 (5 bases). Trimming cost V 3 bases and J 0 bases, with 12 bases left between them. The CDR3 loop spans 16 amino acids. The CDR3 nucleotides are TGTGCCAGCAGTTTCGGTTGGGGGGATAGCAATCAGCCCCAGCATTTT. This gives the protein CASSFGWGDSNQPQHF.

This clonotype has more than one count but fewer than ten. The chain is built from TRBV20-1 and TRBJ2-3, with D possibly matching TRBD2 (5 bases). Trimming pared 2 bases from V and 0 bases from J, leaving 9 bases between. Per germline, CDR1 DFQATT and CDR2 SNEGSKA (reference sequence). There are 14 residues in the CDR3. CDR3 amino acids: CSARFGESTDTQYF. CDR3 sequence (DNA): TGCAGTGCTAGATTCGGGGAAAGCACAGATACGCAGTATTTT.

This clonotype showed up just a few times. The chain recombines TRBV10-3 with TRBJ1-2; no reliable D call. The ends were cut back, 4 bases at V and 7 bases at J, with 10 bases in the middle. This CDR3 has 12 amino acids. CDR1 is ENHRY, CDR2 SYGVKD, per germline. CDR3 sequence reads: CAISGGQSGYTF. The CDR3 nucleotides read TGTGCCATCAGTGGCGGGCAAAGTGGCTACACCTTC.

The chain uses TRBV5-1 and TRBJ2-1; unclear D gene. The CDR3 is 16 residues long. V dropped 4 bases and J dropped 7 bases, with 21 bases sitting between them. Germline CDR1 SGHRS, CDR2 YFSETQ. In nucleotides, the CDR3 is TGCGCCAGCAGCCGGCAAACCCAACATATGGGAAATGAGCAGTTCTTC. Amino acids: CASSRQTQHMGNEQFF.

This chain joins TRBV7-3 and TRBJ2-7, with TRBD2 matching 11 bases. The CDR3 runs 13 residues. V dropped 5 bases and J dropped 6; count of bases not matched to a gene: 3. CDR1 and CDR2 from the germline V gene are SGHTA and FQGTGA. The CDR3 spells CASSRTSGSEQYF. DNA for the CDR3: TGTGCCAGCAGCAGAACTAGCGGGAGCGAGCAGTACTTC.

This clonotype was counted only a few times. This chain uses TRBV29-1 with TRBJ1-4; a possible D gene is TRBD1 (6 bases). Between the trimmed V and J ends, which lost 5 bases and 7 bases, there was a span of 14 bases. Germline-derived CDR1 and CDR2 are SQVTM and ANQGSEA. This CDR3 comprises 13 residues. DNA for the CDR3: TGCAGCGTTATGGAGACAGGCCCTGAAAAACTGTTTTTT. This encodes CSVMETGPEKLFF.

Many counts were recorded for this clonotype. The chain carries TRBV10-3 and TRBJ2-7; a weak D match, TRBD1 (6 bases). This CDR3 has 12 amino acids. V was pared by 6 bases and J by 3 bases, with 9 bases between. The germline gives CDR1 ENHRY, CDR2 SYGVKD. CDR3 sequence: CAIRDSFYEQYF. The CDR3, as DNA: TGTGCCATCAGGGACAGCTTCTACGAGCAGTACTTC.

This clonotype was observed a handful of times. The chain links TRBV9 to TRBJ2-7; D is undetermined. V lost 0 bases, J lost 2 bases, and 9 bases lay in between. The CDR3 is 14 amino acids. The germline V gene encodes CDR1 SGDLS and CDR2 YYNGEE. The CDR3 here is CASSVDSIPYEQYF. The CDR3 nucleotides read TGTGCCAGCAGCGTAGACTCAATTCCCTACGAGCAGTACTTC.

The sample holds a few counts of this clonotype. This chain joins TRBV7-9 and TRBJ2-1; tentatively, D is TRBD2 (6 bases). The CDR3 runs 15 residues. Per the germline V gene, CDR1 is SEHNR and CDR2 is FQNEAQ (reference sequence). V was cut by 3 bases and J by 7 bases, with 16 bases left in between. In nucleotides, the CDR3 is TGTGCCAGCAGCTTGGGGGGTTGGGGTCGGAATGAGCAGTTCTTC. Its protein product is CASSLGGWGRNEQFF.

V gene TRBV13 combines with J gene TRBJ2-7; TRBD1 matches at 7 bases. The trim removed 5 bases at V and 3 bases at J, leaving 13 bases unmatched. The CDR3 is 16 residues long. Germline V CDR1 and CDR2: PRHDT, FYEKMQ (reference sequence). In DNA form, the CDR3 reads TGTGCCAGCAGCCAGAAGACAGGGATCTGGGACTACGAGCAGTACTTC. Translated, it gives CASSQKTGIWDYEQYF.

In nucleotides, the CDR3 is TGTGCCAGCAGCCCCCCCTTTTCCAGGACCTACGAGCAGTACTTC. Translation gives CASSPPFSRTYEQYF. The gene calls are TRBV7-8 and TRBJ2-7; D is ambiguous. Germline V gene data show CDR1 as SGHVS and CDR2 as FQNEAQ. V lost 5 bases and J 2 bases, leaving 16 bases between the germline ends. This CDR3 has 15 residues.

There are many counts of this clonotype. The chain carries TRBV28 and TRBJ2-7, with D tentatively TRBD1 (5 bases). The CDR3 length is 15 residues. Germline V gene sequence: CDR1 MDHEN, CDR2 SYDVKM. V gave up 6 bases and J gave up 6 bases, with 21 bases separating them. CDR3 residues: CASRPLDTFGSEQYF. As DNA, the CDR3 is TGTGCCAGCAGACCCCTGGACACCTTCGGCTCCGAGCAGTACTTC.

The chain uses TRBV20-1 and TRBJ2-3, with a possible D match to TRBD1 (6 bases). The CDR3 runs to 13 residues. Trimming took off 3 bases at V and 5 bases at J, with 12 bases between the two ends. CDR1 is DFQATT and CDR2 is SNEGSKA in the germline V gene (reference sequence). The CDR3 DNA reads TGCAGTGCTAGGGGGCAGGGGAAAGATACGCAGTATTTT. This sequence encodes CSARGQGKDTQYF.

V and J are TRBV7-9 and TRBJ2-1; 7 positions agree with TRBD2. The CDR3 is made up of 15 amino acids. Germline values: CDR1 SEHNR, CDR2 FQNEAQ (reference sequence). The trim removed 2 bases at V and 9 bases at J, leaving 10 bases unmatched. The CDR3 here is CASSLLRGRKGEQFF. In DNA, the CDR3 is TGTGCCAGCAGCTTACTTCGCGGGAGAAAGGGTGAGCAGTTCTTC.

The chain employs TRBV9 and TRBJ2-4; D possibly corresponds to TRBD1 (5 bases). Trimming removed 2 bases at V and 2 bases at J, with 14 bases between. Germline V lookup: CDR1 SGDLS, CDR2 YYNGEE. The CDR3 runs 16 residues. The CDR3 loop is CASSVSPLGPKNIQYF. In nucleotides, the CDR3 is TGTGCCAGCAGCGTTAGTCCCCTGGGGCCCAAAAACATTCAGTACTTC.